This is a list of T cell receptor beta chains from one sample in a study of blood T cells in healthy people across ages. Via MiXCR, TCRdb re-called the 5' RACE reads, giving one row per CDR3 protein. Of about 1.8 million distinct CDR3 sequences listed, around half are singletons. The source material was blood. These receptor sequences come from a woman in her thirties or forties in good health. Both conserved end residues are part of each CDR3. D genes are given only for firm matches. The size entry is marked missing in some rows and otherwise reads once, few, many or a size class.

clone_size: many
d_call: -
v_call: TRBV7-2
j_call: TRBJ2-1
cdr3_aa: CASSLAPLNEQFF
cdr3_nt: TGTGCCAGCAGCTTAGCGCCCCTCAATGAGCAGTTCTTC

clone_size: -
d_call: -
v_call: TRBV6-2/TRBV6-3
j_call: TRBJ2-1
cdr3_aa: CASNNDPYNEQFF
cdr3_nt: TGTGCCAGCAACAACGACCCATACAATGAGCAGTTCTTC

clone_size: -
d_call: -
v_call: TRBV29-1
j_call: TRBJ1-1
cdr3_aa: CSVPGRDRGDTEAFF
cdr3_nt: TGCAGCGTCCCGGGGAGGGATCGGGGGGACACTGAAGCTTTCTTT

clone_size: -
d_call: -
v_call: TRBV7-2
j_call: TRBJ2-2
cdr3_aa: CASSSAGQTNTGELFF
cdr3_nt: TGTGCCAGCAGCTCGGCGGGACAGACGAACACCGGGGAGCTGTTTTTT

clone_size: -
d_call: TRBD1
v_call: TRBV5-1
j_call: TRBJ1-2
cdr3_aa: CASSFFQGARGYTF
cdr3_nt: TGCGCCAGCAGCTTCTTTCAGGGGGCGAGAGGCTACACCTTC

clone_size: -
d_call: -
v_call: TRBV27
j_call: TRBJ2-5
cdr3_aa: CASSLSTRDLSTQYF
cdr3_nt: TGTGCCAGCAGTTTATCGACGAGAGACCTTTCGACCCAGTACTTC

clone_size: few
d_call: -
v_call: TRBV15
j_call: TRBJ2-7
cdr3_aa: CATSRGGVGKTTYEQYF
cdr3_nt: TGTGCCACCAGCAGAGGCGGTGTGGGGAAAACGACCTACGAGCAGTACTTC

clone_size: few
d_call: TRBD1
v_call: TRBV7-2
j_call: TRBJ2-5
cdr3_aa: CASSSLTGGEETQYF
cdr3_nt: TGTGCCAGCAGCTCTTTGACAGGGGGCGAGGAGACCCAGTACTTC

clone_size: -
d_call: -
v_call: TRBV24-1
j_call: TRBJ1-2
cdr3_aa: CATSDLDGYTF
cdr3_nt: TGTGCCACCAGTGATTTGGATGGCTACACCTTC

clone_size: -
d_call: TRBD1
v_call: TRBV28
j_call: TRBJ2-5
cdr3_aa: CASTTPEGGLGETQYF
cdr3_nt: TGTGCCAGCACTACACCTGAAGGGGGCTTGGGGGAGACCCAGTACTTC

clone_size: -
d_call: -
v_call: TRBV7-2
j_call: TRBJ1-1
cdr3_aa: CASSLARQNTEAFF
cdr3_nt: TGTGCCAGCAGCTTAGCCAGGCAGAACACTGAAGCTTTCTTT

clone_size: -
d_call: -
v_call: TRBV19
j_call: TRBJ2-1
cdr3_aa: CASSIVAGGNEQFF
cdr3_nt: TGTGCCAGTAGTATAGTGGCAGGGGGGAATGAGCAGTTCTTC

clone_size: -
d_call: -
v_call: TRBV6-4
j_call: TRBJ2-1
cdr3_aa: CASSISRFSYNEQFF
cdr3_nt: TGTGCCAGCAGCATATCTAGGTTCTCCTACAATGAGCAGTTCTTC

clone_size: -
d_call: -
v_call: TRBV7-6
j_call: TRBJ1-6
cdr3_aa: CASSSIFGSPLHF
cdr3_nt: TGTGCCAGCAGCTCCATTTTTGGGTCACCCCTCCACTTT

clone_size: -
d_call: -
v_call: TRBV20-1
j_call: TRBJ1-2
cdr3_aa: CSARPWTANYGYTF
cdr3_nt: TGCAGTGCTAGACCTTGGACAGCTAACTATGGCTACACCTTC

clone_size: -
d_call: TRBD1
v_call: TRBV4-3
j_call: TRBJ2-5
cdr3_aa: CASSQLGQGPTETQYF
cdr3_nt: TGCGCCAGCAGCCAACTCGGACAGGGTCCGACTGAGACCCAGTACTTC

clone_size: -
d_call: TRBD1
v_call: TRBV20-1
j_call: TRBJ2-5
cdr3_aa: CSATPLRLAQGEETQYF
cdr3_nt: TGCAGTGCTACCCCCCTTCGGTTGGCACAGGGGGAAGAGACCCAGTACTTC

clone_size: few
d_call: -
v_call: TRBV7-2
j_call: TRBJ1-5
cdr3_aa: CASSLLQNQPQHF
cdr3_nt: TGTGCCAGCAGCTTATTACAGAATCAGCCCCAGCATTTT

clone_size: -
d_call: -
v_call: TRBV20-1
j_call: TRBJ2-5
cdr3_aa: CSARDAYQETQYF
cdr3_nt: TGCAGTGCTAGAGATGCTTACCAGGAGACCCAGTACTTC

clone_size: -
d_call: -
v_call: TRBV6-5
j_call: TRBJ1-4
cdr3_aa: CASSYSMRIDGRGEKLFF
cdr3_nt: TGTGCCAGCAGTTACTCGATGCGTATCGACGGCAGGGGTGAAAAACTGTTTTTT

clone_size: -
d_call: -
v_call: TRBV9
j_call: TRBJ1-2
cdr3_aa: CASSEGRPYGYTF
cdr3_nt: TGTGCCAGCAGCGAGGGACGGCCCTATGGCTACACCTTC

clone_size: -
d_call: TRBD1
v_call: TRBV7-9
j_call: TRBJ1-1
cdr3_aa: CASSSRQGRWAFF
cdr3_nt: TGTGCCAGCAGCTCGAGACAGGGTCGGTGGGCTTTCTTT

clone_size: few
d_call: -
v_call: TRBV21-1
j_call: TRBJ2-7
cdr3_aa: CASSSLRRGSNGQYF
cdr3_nt: TGTGCCAGCAGTTCATTAAGACGCGGATCTAACGGTCAGTACTTC

clone_size: -
d_call: TRBD1
v_call: TRBV7-9
j_call: TRBJ2-7
cdr3_aa: CASSFEGGSNEQYF
cdr3_nt: TGTGCCAGCAGCTTCGAAGGGGGCTCTAACGAGCAGTACTTC

clone_size: -
d_call: -
v_call: TRBV20-1
j_call: TRBJ1-5
cdr3_aa: CSASKADQPQHF
cdr3_nt: TGCAGTGCTAGTAAAGCGGATCAGCCCCAGCATTTT

clone_size: -
d_call: TRBD2
v_call: TRBV10-2
j_call: TRBJ2-1
cdr3_aa: CASSSTLAGGPYNEQFF
cdr3_nt: TGCGCCAGCAGTTCTACCCTAGCGGGGGGGCCGTACAATGAGCAGTTCTTC

clone_size: -
d_call: -
v_call: TRBV5-1
j_call: TRBJ2-5
cdr3_aa: CASGLKETQYF
cdr3_nt: TGCGCCAGCGGATTAAAAGAGACCCAGTACTTC

clone_size: once
d_call: -
v_call: TRBV5-1
j_call: TRBJ2-1
cdr3_aa: CASSLVGLLLSSYNEQFF
cdr3_nt: TGCGCCAGCAGCTTGGTCGGACTACTTCTAAGCTCCTACAATGAGCAGTTCTTC

clone_size: -
d_call: TRBD1
v_call: TRBV7-9
j_call: TRBJ2-7
cdr3_aa: CASSLGTLQGDEQYF
cdr3_nt: TGTGCCAGCAGCTTAGGCACCCTACAGGGGGACGAGCAGTACTTC

clone_size: -
d_call: TRBD1
v_call: TRBV20-1
j_call: TRBJ2-5
cdr3_aa: CSANGQGRYQETQYF
cdr3_nt: TGCAGTGCTAACGGACAGGGGCGATACCAAGAGACCCAGTACTTC

clone_size: -
d_call: -
v_call: TRBV7-2
j_call: TRBJ2-3
cdr3_aa: CASSLFAFLYF
cdr3_nt: TGTGCCAGCAGCTTATTTGCGTTCTTGTATTTT

clone_size: -
d_call: -
v_call: TRBV5-1
j_call: TRBJ1-3
cdr3_aa: CASSLESGIGNTIYF
cdr3_nt: TGCGCCAGCAGCTTGGAATCAGGGATCGGGAACACCATATATTTT

clone_size: -
d_call: TRBD2
v_call: TRBV29-1
j_call: TRBJ2-3
cdr3_aa: CSVRGLATDTQYF
cdr3_nt: TGCAGCGTCCGGGGACTAGCGACAGATACGCAGTATTTT

clone_size: few
d_call: -
v_call: TRBV9
j_call: TRBJ2-7
cdr3_aa: CASSVGQDYEQYF
cdr3_nt: TGTGCCAGCAGCGTAGGACAAGACTACGAGCAGTACTTC

clone_size: -
d_call: TRBD1
v_call: TRBV4-2
j_call: TRBJ2-3
cdr3_aa: CASSREGQGGDTQYF
cdr3_nt: TGTGCCAGCAGCCGAGAGGGACAGGGGGGAGATACGCAGTATTTT

clone_size: -
d_call: TRBD2
v_call: TRBV25-1
j_call: TRBJ2-7
cdr3_aa: CASSEGGGGPYEQYF
cdr3_nt: TGTGCCAGCAGTGAGGGCGGCGGGGGGCCCTACGAGCAGTACTTC

clone_size: few
d_call: -
v_call: TRBV9
j_call: TRBJ2-3
cdr3_aa: CASSVDGGATDTQYF
cdr3_nt: TGTGCCAGCAGCGTTGATGGCGGTGCCACAGATACGCAGTATTTT

clone_size: few
d_call: -
v_call: TRBV20-1
j_call: TRBJ2-1
cdr3_aa: CSATGAQSSYNEQFF
cdr3_nt: TGCAGTGCTACGGGGGCCCAGAGCTCCTACAATGAGCAGTTCTTC

clone_size: -
d_call: -
v_call: TRBV28
j_call: TRBJ2-7
cdr3_aa: CASGSRGRSSYEQYF
cdr3_nt: TGTGCCAGCGGATCTCGAGGTAGGAGCTCCTACGAGCAGTACTTC

clone_size: -
d_call: TRBD1
v_call: TRBV28
j_call: TRBJ2-1
cdr3_aa: CASSAGDRDYNEQFF
cdr3_nt: TGTGCCAGCAGTGCCGGGGACAGGGATTACAATGAGCAGTTCTTC

clone_size: -
d_call: TRBD2
v_call: TRBV15
j_call: TRBJ2-3
cdr3_aa: CATSGGGYTDTQYF
cdr3_nt: TGTGCCACCAGCGGGGGGGGGTACACAGATACGCAGTATTTT

clone_size: -
d_call: TRBD1
v_call: TRBV6-6
j_call: TRBJ2-1
cdr3_aa: CASTHRQGKHEQFF
cdr3_nt: TGTGCCAGCACCCATAGACAGGGGAAGCATGAGCAGTTCTTC

clone_size: -
d_call: -
v_call: TRBV6-5
j_call: TRBJ1-1
cdr3_aa: CASSYFPGTEAFF
cdr3_nt: TGTGCCAGCAGTTACTTCCCGGGGACTGAAGCTTTCTTT

clone_size: few
d_call: TRBD1
v_call: TRBV29-1
j_call: TRBJ2-7
cdr3_aa: CSAKGAEGSYEQYF
cdr3_nt: TGCAGCGCCAAGGGGGCAGAGGGGTCCTACGAGCAGTACTTC

clone_size: -
d_call: -
v_call: TRBV7-2
j_call: TRBJ1-6
cdr3_aa: CASRPQGLNSPLHF
cdr3_nt: TGTGCCAGCAGACCCCAGGGACTAAATTCACCCCTCCACTTT

clone_size: -
d_call: -
v_call: TRBV9
j_call: TRBJ2-7
cdr3_aa: CASSAAGTGLDEQYF
cdr3_nt: TGTGCCAGCAGCGCGGCCGGGACCGGCTTGGACGAGCAGTACTTC

clone_size: -
d_call: -
v_call: TRBV3-1
j_call: TRBJ2-6
cdr3_aa: CASSQVEVTDGANVLTF
cdr3_nt: TGTGCCAGCAGCCAAGTTGAAGTGACTGATGGGGCCAACGTCCTGACTTTC

clone_size: few
d_call: -
v_call: TRBV29-1
j_call: TRBJ2-7
cdr3_aa: CSVALARDYEQYF
cdr3_nt: TGCAGCGTTGCCCTAGCGCGAGACTACGAGCAGTACTTC

clone_size: few
d_call: -
v_call: TRBV4-1
j_call: TRBJ2-3
cdr3_aa: CASSFVGRTDTQYF
cdr3_nt: TGCGCCAGCAGCTTCGTCGGACGCACAGATACGCAGTATTTT

clone_size: -
d_call: -
v_call: TRBV7-2
j_call: TRBJ2-1
cdr3_aa: CASSFPGPGYEQFF
cdr3_nt: TGTGCCAGCAGCTTTCCCGGGCCCGGGTATGAGCAGTTCTTC

clone_size: few
d_call: TRBD2
v_call: TRBV12-5
j_call: TRBJ2-1
cdr3_aa: CASGLAPRLAGVHNEQFF
cdr3_nt: TGTGCTAGTGGTTTGGCCCCCCGTCTAGCGGGGGTCCACAATGAGCAGTTCTTC

clone_size: -
d_call: TRBD2
v_call: TRBV12-3/TRBV12-4
j_call: TRBJ2-6
cdr3_aa: CASSPIAGGKGYTGANVLTF
cdr3_nt: TGTGCCAGCAGCCCCATAGCGGGGGGAAAAGGGTACACTGGGGCCAACGTCCTGACTTTC

clone_size: few
d_call: -
v_call: TRBV5-5
j_call: TRBJ1-1
cdr3_aa: CASSLSPVNTEAFF
cdr3_nt: TGTGCCAGCAGCTTATCCCCAGTGAACACTGAAGCTTTCTTT

clone_size: few
d_call: -
v_call: TRBV12-3/TRBV12-4
j_call: TRBJ1-4
cdr3_aa: CASSPRRGGNEKLFF
cdr3_nt: TGTGCCAGCAGTCCGCGGAGGGGGGGTAATGAAAAACTGTTTTTT

clone_size: -
d_call: -
v_call: TRBV7-2
j_call: TRBJ2-7
cdr3_aa: CASSYRSDGYEQYF
cdr3_nt: TGTGCCAGCAGCTACAGATCGGACGGCTACGAGCAGTACTTC

clone_size: -
d_call: -
v_call: TRBV12-3/TRBV12-4
j_call: TRBJ1-6
cdr3_aa: CASSPPGRNNSPLHF
cdr3_nt: TGTGCCAGCAGTCCCCCGGGCAGAAATAATTCACCCCTCCACTTT

clone_size: few
d_call: -
v_call: TRBV7-2
j_call: TRBJ1-1
cdr3_aa: CASRPTALNTEAFF
cdr3_nt: TGTGCCAGCAGGCCTACAGCACTGAACACTGAAGCTTTCTTT

clone_size: many
d_call: TRBD1
v_call: TRBV7-9
j_call: TRBJ1-6
cdr3_aa: CASSSATGGASPLHF
cdr3_nt: TGTGCCAGCAGCTCCGCGACAGGGGGGGCTTCACCCCTCCACTTT

clone_size: -
d_call: -
v_call: TRBV20-1
j_call: TRBJ1-2
cdr3_aa: CSPRGREDYGYTF
cdr3_nt: TGCAGCCCACGGGGCAGAGAGGACTATGGCTACACCTTC